The 17 T cell receptor beta chains in this list originate from one sample, sequenced in a study of molecular identifiers for immune sequencing clone quantification. TCRdb re-analysed the PCR reads in MiXCR, keeping a single row per CDR3 protein. Among about 640,000 distinct CDR3 sequences, nearly 20% were seen once, and the ten largest hold 0.85%. The sample comprised naive CD8+ T cells from blood, with Jurkat cell RNA spiked in. This sample's subset: FACS-sorted CD8+CD4-CCR7+CD45RA+ naive T cells. These TCRs come from a human donor in good health. Some libraries in this study had Jurkat cell RNA spiked in.

In this sample, this clonotype turned up a few times. The J gene is TRBJ2-7, the V gene TRBV27; TRBD2 might be the D (6 bases). The CDR3 sequence is 16 residues long. With 3 bases removed from V and 0 bases from J, the gap between germline ends came to 15 bases. Germline CDR1 MNHEY, CDR2 SMNVEV (reference sequence). As DNA, the CDR3 is TGTGCCAGCAGTTTTTACTCCGACGGGAGCTCCTACGAGCAGTACTTC. Protein: CASSFYSDGSSYEQYF.

A few counts support this clonotype. V gene TRBV7-3 combines with J gene TRBJ2-1; D tentatively fits TRBD1 or TRBD2 (6 bases each). Germline CDR1 and CDR2: SGHTA and FQGTGA. The CDR3 consists of 15 residues. Trimming stripped 1 base from V and 8 bases from J, with 15 bases between. CDR3 nucleotides: TGTGCCAGCAGCTTAATAGGGGGGAGACACGATGAGCAGTTCTTC. It translates to CASSLIGGRHDEQFF.

The table lists this clonotype with a few counts. The chain couples TRBV5-6 to TRBJ2-3; D is undetermined. The CDR3 runs to 15 residues. Trimming removed 0 bases from V and 4 bases from J, with 12 bases in between. Germline V gives CDR1 SGHDT, CDR2 YYEEEE. The CDR3 sequence is CASSLDGRVSDTQYF. The CDR3 DNA sequence: TGTGCCAGCAGCTTGGACGGAAGGGTCTCAGATACGCAGTATTTT.

As concerns this clonotype: This may be a read error: a much more frequent sequence differs by one nucleotide. The chain couples TRBV13 to TRBJ2-3; 8 nucleotides match TRBD2. This CDR3 has 16 residues. The germline gives CDR1 PRHDT, CDR2 FYEKMQ (reference sequence). The CDR3 spells CVSSLGVAGGTDTQYF. In nucleotides, the CDR3 is TGTGTCAGCAGCCTCGGCGTCGCGGGAGGAACTGATACGCAGTATTTT.

This clonotype appeared many times. Here the CDR3 DNA reads TGTGCCAGCAGCTCGGACAGGGTCGAGGCTTTGGCCAACGTCCTGACTTTC. Its protein product is CASSSDRVEALANVLTF. The chain recombines TRBV5-8 with TRBJ2-6; 8 nucleotides line up with TRBD1. This CDR3 contains 17 residues. V gave up 3 bases and J gave up 6 bases; unmatched junction bases: 11. Germline CDR1 reads SGHTS; CDR2 reads YDEGEE.

This clonotype was detected ten times or more. The J gene is TRBJ2-2, the V gene TRBV4-1; 13 bases are a match to TRBD2. This CDR3 region has 18 residues. Trimming at V came to 1 base and at J to 4 bases, leaving 6 bases not matched to a gene. Germline CDR1 and CDR2: MGHRA and YSYEKL. The CDR3 here is CASSQVTSGGAVTGELFF. The CDR3 region has the DNA TGCGCCAGCAGCCAAGTAACTAGCGGGGGGGCGGTCACCGGGGAGCTGTTTTTT.

As regards this clonotype: At one of its ends the junction is not consistent with the germline gene, which may arise from a read error. This chain joins TRBV30 and TRBJ2-2; tentatively, D is TRBD1 (7 bases). The germline V gene has CDR1 GTSNPN and CDR2 SVGIG (reference sequence). This CDR3 region has 15 residues. The CDR3 sequence is CAWSGDSKNTGGLFF. The CDR3 DNA sequence: TGTGCCTGGAGCGGGGACAGCAAGAACACCGGGGGGCTGTTTTTT. The variable domain in full, completed from reference TRBV30 and TRBJ2-2, reads SQTIHQWPATLVQPVGSPLSLECTVEGTSNPNLYWYRQAAGRGLQLLFYSVGIGQISSEVPQNLSASRPQDRQFILSSKKLLLSDSGFYLCAWSGDSKNTGGLFFGEGSRLTVL.

The V call is TRBV3-1, the J call TRBJ2-1, with D unresolved. The germline gives CDR1 LGHDT, CDR2 YNNKEL (reference sequence). Between the trimmed V and J ends, which lost 5 bases and 6 bases, there was a span of 8 bases. There are 12 residues in the CDR3. CDR3 coding DNA: TGTGCCAGCAGCACTACTTTCAATGAGCAGTTCTTC. It translates to CASSTTFNEQFF.

This clonotype has at least ten counts. The chain uses TRBV30 and TRBJ1-4; D not resolved. V lost 5 bases, J lost 14 bases, and 15 bases lay in between. This CDR3 is built from 11 residues. Germline CDR1 and CDR2: GTSNPN and SVGIG (reference sequence). CDR3 amino acids: CAWLLRWALFF. The CDR3, as DNA: TGTGCCTGGTTGCTCCGCTGGGCGCTGTTTTTT.

As to this clonotype: Given a much more abundant clone one base away, this may be a read error. The chain links TRBV7-9 to TRBJ2-1; D may be TRBD2 (5 bases). Germline V lookup: CDR1 SEHNR, CDR2 FQNEAQ (reference sequence). The CDR3 runs to 15 residues. Trimming cost V 2 bases and J 0 bases, with 8 bases left between them. The CDR3 DNA reads TGTGCCAGCAGCTTATTTGGGAGCTCCTACAATGAGCAGTTCTTC. Amino acids: CASSLFGSSYNEQFF.

The CDR3 DNA reads TGCGCCAGCAGCCAAGAGACAGGGTTGTACACCGGGGAGCTGTTTTTT. Translation gives CASSQETGLYTGELFF. The genes are TRBV4-1 and TRBJ2-2, with TRBD1 matching 7 bases. Germline CDR1 and CDR2: MGHRA and YSYEKL. The CDR3 contains 16 residues. Trimming took 0 bases from V and 3 from J; bases not matched to a gene: 4.

This clonotype was found many times. CDR3 nucleotide sequence: TGTGCCAGCAGCTTCAGTACTAGAACTCTCACAGATACGCAGTATTTT. Translating gives CASSFSTRTLTDTQYF. The chain carries TRBV7-9 and TRBJ2-3; possibly TRBD2 for D (5 bases). The CDR3 has 16 amino acids. Per the germline V gene, CDR1 is SEHNR and CDR2 is FQNEAQ (reference sequence). The V and J ends lost 3 bases and 2 bases respectively, with 15 bases between them.

V usage is TRBV27 and J usage is TRBJ2-1; D remains ambiguous. Between the trimmed V and J ends, which lost 4 bases and 2 bases, there was a span of 9 bases. From germline, CDR1 is MNHEY and CDR2 SMNVEV (reference sequence). CDR3 length: 14 amino acids. DNA for the CDR3: TGTGCCAGCAGTTGGGGTTCGGCCTACAATGAGCAGTTCTTC. Encoded protein: CASSWGSAYNEQFF.

This clonotype was counted at least ten times. The chain carries TRBV7-3 and TRBJ2-6; TRBD1 matches at 7 bases. This CDR3 is 18 amino acids long. Trimming cost V 1 base and J 2 bases; bases outside gene matches: 8. Germline V gene data show CDR1 as SGHTA and CDR2 as FQGTGA. The CDR3 nucleotides read TGTGCCAGCAGCTTAAGGGCGGTCGGGACAGCTGGGGCCAACGTCCTGACTTTC. Translation gives CASSLRAVGTAGANVLTF. The complete variable domain, with remaining parts taken from reference TRBV7-3 and TRBJ2-6, reads GAGVSQTPSNKVTEKGKYVELRCDPISGHTALYWYRQSLGQGPEFLIYFQGTGAADDSGLPNDRFFAVRPEGSVSTLKIQRTERGDSAVYLCASSLRAVGTAGANVLTFGAGSRLTVL.

This clonotype was seen repeatedly, ten times or more. The rearrangement uses TRBV4-2 and TRBJ2-7, with TRBD2 matching over 10 bases. Per germline, CDR1 LGHNA and CDR2 YNFKEQ. J was trimmed by 0 bases and V by 0 bases; bases with no gene match: 8. This CDR3 is 18 amino acids long. CDR3 DNA: TGTGCCAGCAGCCAAGATGGGAGCGGGAGGGGGAGCTCCTACGAGCAGTACTTC. The encoded protein is CASSQDGSGRGSSYEQYF.

This clonotype was observed at least ten times. The chain uses TRBV7-6 and TRBJ2-5, with D perhaps matching TRBD1 (6 bases). Trimming took off 4 bases at V and 1 base at J, with 19 bases between the two ends. This CDR3 has 17 residues. Germline V gene lookup returns CDR1 SGHVS and CDR2 FNYEAQ. The CDR3 is CASSSRARDMPQETQYF. As DNA, the CDR3 is TGTGCCAGCAGCTCACGGGCCCGGGACATGCCCCAAGAGACCCAGTACTTC.

As for this clonotype: This may come from a read error, since a much larger clone is one base off. Without the conserved terminal phenylalanine or tryptophan, this CDR3 likely stems from a read error. This chain connects TRBV5-6 to TRBJ1-1; 8 nucleotides agree with TRBD1. Germline V gene data show CDR1 as SGHDT and CDR2 as YYEEEE. This CDR3 is 17 amino acids long. With 2 bases clipped from V and 5 bases from J, the junction kept 14 bases outside the gene matches. Written as DNA, the CDR3 is TGTGCCAGCAGCTTTAGGTTTTACTCAGGGGGCAAAACTGAAGCTTTCCTT. The encoded protein is CASSFRFYSGGKTEAFL.